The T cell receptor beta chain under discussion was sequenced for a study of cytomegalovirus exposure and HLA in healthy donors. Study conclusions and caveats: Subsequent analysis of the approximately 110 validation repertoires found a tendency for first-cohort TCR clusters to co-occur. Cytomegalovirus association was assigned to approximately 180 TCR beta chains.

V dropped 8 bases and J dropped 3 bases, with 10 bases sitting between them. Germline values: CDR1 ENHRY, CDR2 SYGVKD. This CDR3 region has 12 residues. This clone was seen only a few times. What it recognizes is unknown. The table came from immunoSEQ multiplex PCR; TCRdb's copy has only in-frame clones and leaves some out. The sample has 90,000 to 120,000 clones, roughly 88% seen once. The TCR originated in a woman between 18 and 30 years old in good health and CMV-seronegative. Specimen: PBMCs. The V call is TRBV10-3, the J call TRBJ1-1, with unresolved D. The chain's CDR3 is CAIEGLDTEAFF. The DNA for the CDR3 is TGTGCCATCGAGGGATTGGACACTGAAGCTTTCTTT.